This entry describes one T cell receptor beta chain. Its antigen is currently unknown. Different DNA sequences within this sample yield the same CDR3. This sample was taken from a study of shared clonotypes between healthy human individuals. General study points: Represented diversity (both genetic and exposure-history) was limited by the small number of donors.

Adults of Caucasian background living in Nashville, Tennessee made up all donors. Bulk PBMC genomic DNA spanned ten immunoSEQ deep plates. Only in-frame clones appear in the TCRdb table, and some are missing; sequencing was by immunoSEQ multiplex PCR. The table has about 530,000 clones, about 80% seen once. CDR1 SGHAT and CDR2 FQNNGV come from the germline V gene. The CDR3 loop spans 15 amino acids. Trimming took 0 bases from V and 1 from J; bases not matched to a gene: 2. The source material was PBMCs. The chain carries TRBV11-2 and TRBJ2-5; 7 positions agree with TRBD2. The source of this sequence is a woman aged 40 to 50 in good health. Some clones in this sample may be carry-over from other donors' samples. CDR3: CASSLEGGPQETQYF. The CDR3 nucleotides read TGTGCCAGCAGCTTAGAGGGAGGGCCCCAAGAGACCCAGTACTTC.